This T cell receptor (beta chain) emerged from a study of cytotoxic CD8 clonotypes in ibrutinib-treated CLL. Study as a whole: Partial response occurred in some 25 patients and complete response in 2; at median about 70 months, about 14 remained remitted and about 12 progressed. Study-level results: Public clonotypes, an uncommon group, contracted or remained stable on treatment.

Unmatched junction bases numbered 5, after V lost 1 base and J lost 6 bases. Germline assignment: CDR1 SGHTA and CDR2 FQGNSA. The CDR3 extends over 14 amino acids. TCR beta libraries used about 2 micrograms of DNA from cryopreserved PBMCs. Of note for this clone: The antigen is not known.

Produced via immunoSEQ multiplex PCR; TCRdb's table is partial and in-frame only. The sample includes approximately 160,000 clones, 70% to 90% of them seen just once. The genes are TRBV7-2 and TRBJ1-1; 7 positions agree with TRBD1. The sequence came from a human donor with chronic lymphocytic leukemia. The material was PBMCs, obtained at disease progression, from a patient treated with ibrutinib. CDR3 bases: TGTGCCAGCAGCTTAGTTGAGGGGGCCTCTGAAGCTTTCTTT. Translating it yields CASSLVEGASEAFF. Variable domain in full (rest from reference TRBV7-2 and TRBJ1-1): GAGVSQSPSNKVTEKGKDVELRCDPISGHTALYWYRQSLGQGLEFLIYFQGNSAPDKSGLPSDRFSAERTGGSVSTLTIQRTQQEDSAVYLCASSLVEGASEAFFGQGTRLTVV.